The T cell receptor (beta chain) described here comes from a study of shared clonotypes between healthy human individuals. Remarks on this clone: Its antigen is not known. Other nucleotide sequences in the sample specify the same CDR3.

Sequencing was performed with immunoSEQ multiplex PCR; in TCRdb, only in-frame clones are kept and a portion is missing. The sample has more than 400,000 clones; approximately 95% are singletons. Overall study findings and caveats: Few donors restricted represented genetic and exposure-history diversity.

With 3 bases clipped from V and 4 bases from J, the junction kept 3 bases outside the gene matches. The CDR3 sequence is 13 residues long. Germline V CDR1 and CDR2: SGHRS, YFSETQ. The sequencing input was naive CD4+ T cells sorted from blood. The subset: CD45RA+ positively selected. The receptor was derived from a woman aged 25-40 years in good health. This rearrangement joins TRBV5-1 to TRBJ2-5, with TRBD1 identical over 7 bases. CDR3 sequence reads: CASSSGGGETQYF. The CDR3 nucleotides are TGCGCCAGCAGCTCAGGGGGTGGAGAGACCCAGTACTTC.